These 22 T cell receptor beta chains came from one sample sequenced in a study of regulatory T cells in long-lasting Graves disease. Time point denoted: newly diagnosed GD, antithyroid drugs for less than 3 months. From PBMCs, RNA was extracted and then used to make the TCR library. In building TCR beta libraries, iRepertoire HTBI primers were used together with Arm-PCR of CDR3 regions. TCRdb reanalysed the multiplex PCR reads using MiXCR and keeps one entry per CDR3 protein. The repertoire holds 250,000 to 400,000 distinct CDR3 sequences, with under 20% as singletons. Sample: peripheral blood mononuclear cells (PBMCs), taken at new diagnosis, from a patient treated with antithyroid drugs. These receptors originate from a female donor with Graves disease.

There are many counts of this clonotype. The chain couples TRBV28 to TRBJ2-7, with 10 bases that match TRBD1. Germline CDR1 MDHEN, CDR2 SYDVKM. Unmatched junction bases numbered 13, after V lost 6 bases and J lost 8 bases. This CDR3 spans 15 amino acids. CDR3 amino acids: CASRLPGTGAVKQYF. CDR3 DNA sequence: TGTGCCAGCAGACTTCCCGGGACAGGGGCCGTCAAGCAGTACTTC. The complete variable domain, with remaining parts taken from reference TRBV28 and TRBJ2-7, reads DVKVTQSSRYLVKRTGEKVFLECVQDMDHENMFWYRQDPGLGLRLIYFSYDVKMKEKGDIPEGYSVSREKKERFSLILESASTNQTSMYLCASRLPGTGAVKQYFGPGTRLTVT.

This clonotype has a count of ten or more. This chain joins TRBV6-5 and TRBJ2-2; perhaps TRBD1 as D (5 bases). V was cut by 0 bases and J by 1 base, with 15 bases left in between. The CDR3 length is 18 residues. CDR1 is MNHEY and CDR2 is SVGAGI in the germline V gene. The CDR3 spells CASSYSQDFGQNTGELFF. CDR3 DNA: TGTGCCAGCAGTTACTCACAGGATTTTGGCCAGAACACCGGGGAGCTGTTTTTT.

CDR3 sequence: CASSQGMGGRYGEQFF. CDR3 nucleotide sequence: TGTGCCAGCAGCCAAGGGATGGGCGGGAGGTACGGTGAGCAGTTCTTC. The rearrangement links TRBV3-1 to TRBJ2-1; 8 bases are shared with TRBD2. The CDR3 has 16 residues. Germline loops: CDR1 LGHDT, CDR2 YNNKEL (reference sequence). V lost 1 base and J lost 9; bases outside the gene matches: 11.

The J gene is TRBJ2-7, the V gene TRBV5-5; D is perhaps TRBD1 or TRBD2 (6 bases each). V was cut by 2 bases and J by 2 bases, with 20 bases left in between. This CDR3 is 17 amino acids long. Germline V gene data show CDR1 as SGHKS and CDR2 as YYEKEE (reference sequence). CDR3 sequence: CASSLGSGGEYPYEQYF. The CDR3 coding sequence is TGTGCCAGCAGCTTAGGGTCCGGGGGCGAATACCCCTACGAGCAGTACTTC.

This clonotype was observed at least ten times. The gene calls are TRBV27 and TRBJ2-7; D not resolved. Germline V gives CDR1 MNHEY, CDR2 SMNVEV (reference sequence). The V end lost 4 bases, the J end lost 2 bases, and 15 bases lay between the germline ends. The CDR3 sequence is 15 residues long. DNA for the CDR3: TGTGCCAGCAGTTCCTCTGCCACACGTGCCTACGAGCAGTACTTC. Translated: CASSSSATRAYEQYF.

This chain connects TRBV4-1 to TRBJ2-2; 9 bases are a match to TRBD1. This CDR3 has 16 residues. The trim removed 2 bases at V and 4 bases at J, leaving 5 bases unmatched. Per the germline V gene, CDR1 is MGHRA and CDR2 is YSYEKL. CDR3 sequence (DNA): TGCGCCAGCAGCCAATTGGGACAGGGAATCACCGGGGAGCTGTTTTTT. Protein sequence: CASSQLGQGITGELFF.

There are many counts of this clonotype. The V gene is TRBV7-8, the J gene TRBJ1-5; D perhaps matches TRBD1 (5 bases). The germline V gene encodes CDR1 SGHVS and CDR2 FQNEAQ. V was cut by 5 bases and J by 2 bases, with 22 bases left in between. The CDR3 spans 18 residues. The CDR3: CASSVTHRRQGGNQPQHF. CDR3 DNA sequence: TGTGCCAGCAGCGTAACTCACAGGAGACAAGGGGGCAATCAGCCCCAGCATTTT.

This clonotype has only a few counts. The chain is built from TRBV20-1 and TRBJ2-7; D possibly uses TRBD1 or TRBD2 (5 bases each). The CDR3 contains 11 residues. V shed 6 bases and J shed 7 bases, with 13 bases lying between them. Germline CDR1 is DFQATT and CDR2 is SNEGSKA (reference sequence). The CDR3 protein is CSAQDGGEQYF. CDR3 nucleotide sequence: TGCAGTGCCCAAGATGGGGGAGAGCAGTACTTC.

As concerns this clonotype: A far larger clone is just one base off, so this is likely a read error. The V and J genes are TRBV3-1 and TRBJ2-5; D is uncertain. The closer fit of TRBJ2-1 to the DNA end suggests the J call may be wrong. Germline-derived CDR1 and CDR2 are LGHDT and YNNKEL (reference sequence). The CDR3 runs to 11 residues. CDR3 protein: CTSSQRDEQFF. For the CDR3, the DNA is TGTACCAGCAGCCAGAGAGATGAGCAGTTCTTC.

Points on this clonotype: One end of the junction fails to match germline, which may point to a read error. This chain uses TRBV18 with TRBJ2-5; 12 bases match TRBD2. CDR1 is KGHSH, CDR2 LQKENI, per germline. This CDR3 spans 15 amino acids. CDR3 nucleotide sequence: TGTGCCAGCTCACGGACGACTAGCGGGAGTGATGAGCAGTTATTC. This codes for CASSRTTSGSDEQLF.

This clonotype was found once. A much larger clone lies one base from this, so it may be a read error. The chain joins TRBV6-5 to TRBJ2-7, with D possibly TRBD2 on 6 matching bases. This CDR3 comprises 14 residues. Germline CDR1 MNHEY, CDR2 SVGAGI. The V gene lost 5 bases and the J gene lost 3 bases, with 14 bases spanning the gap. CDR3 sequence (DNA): TGTGCCAGCAGTATCGAGAATAGCGGCTACGAGCAGTACTTC. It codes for CASSIENSGYEQYF.

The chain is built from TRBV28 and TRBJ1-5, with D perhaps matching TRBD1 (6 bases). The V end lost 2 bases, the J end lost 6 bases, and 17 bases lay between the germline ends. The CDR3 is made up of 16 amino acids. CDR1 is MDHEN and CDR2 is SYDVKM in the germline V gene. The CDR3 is CASSLAGRGRTQPQHF. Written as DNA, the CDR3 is TGTGCCAGCAGTTTAGCGGGCAGGGGCAGGACTCAGCCCCAGCATTTT.

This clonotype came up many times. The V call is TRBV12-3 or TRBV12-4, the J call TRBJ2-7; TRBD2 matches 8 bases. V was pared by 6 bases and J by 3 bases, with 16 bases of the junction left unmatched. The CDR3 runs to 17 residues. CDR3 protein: CASSKIRSGTSHYEQYF. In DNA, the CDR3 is TGTGCCAGCAGCAAAATCCGCTCCGGGACTAGTCACTACGAGCAGTACTTC.

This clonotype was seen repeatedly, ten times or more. This CDR3 reads CASLGLASTDTQYF. The CDR3, as DNA: TGTGCCAGCCTCGGCCTTGCTAGCACAGATACGCAGTATTTT. V is TRBV6-1 and J is TRBJ2-3, with D unclear. The CDR3 totals 14 residues. CDR1 and CDR2 from the germline V gene are MNHNS and SASEGT. Trimming removed 8 bases at V and 0 bases at J, with 12 bases between.

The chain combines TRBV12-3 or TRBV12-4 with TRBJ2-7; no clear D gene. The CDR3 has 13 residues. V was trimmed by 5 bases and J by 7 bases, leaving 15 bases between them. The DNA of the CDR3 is TGTGCCAGCAGTCCCCCCGGCGTGGGAGAGCAGTACTTC. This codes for CASSPPGVGEQYF.

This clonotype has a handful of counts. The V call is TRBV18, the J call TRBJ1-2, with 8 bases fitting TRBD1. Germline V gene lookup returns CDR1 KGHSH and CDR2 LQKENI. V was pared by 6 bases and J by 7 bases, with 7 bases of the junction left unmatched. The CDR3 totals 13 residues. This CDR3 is CASSEDRVSGYTF. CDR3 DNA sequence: TGTGCCAGCTCCGAGGACAGGGTATCTGGCTACACCTTC.

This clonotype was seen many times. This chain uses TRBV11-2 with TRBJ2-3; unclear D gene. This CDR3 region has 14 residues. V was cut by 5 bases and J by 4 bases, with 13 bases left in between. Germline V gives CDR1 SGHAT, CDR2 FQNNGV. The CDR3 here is CASSEPTWADTQYF. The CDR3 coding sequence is TGTGCCAGCAGCGAACCGACGTGGGCAGATACGCAGTATTTT.

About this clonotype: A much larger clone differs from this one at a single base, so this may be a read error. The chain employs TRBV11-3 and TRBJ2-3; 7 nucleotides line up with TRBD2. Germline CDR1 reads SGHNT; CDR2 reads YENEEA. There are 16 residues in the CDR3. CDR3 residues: CASSFARGDRYNEQLF. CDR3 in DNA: TGTGCCAGCAGCTTCGCACGGGGGGATCGCTACAATGAGCAGTTATTC.

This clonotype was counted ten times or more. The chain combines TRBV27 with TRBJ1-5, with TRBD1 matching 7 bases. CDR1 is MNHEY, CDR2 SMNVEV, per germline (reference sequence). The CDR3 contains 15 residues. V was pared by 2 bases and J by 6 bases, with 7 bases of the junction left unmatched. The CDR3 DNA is TGTGCCAGCAGTTTAAATACAGGGGCGATTCAGCCCCAGCATTTT. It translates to CASSLNTGAIQPQHF.

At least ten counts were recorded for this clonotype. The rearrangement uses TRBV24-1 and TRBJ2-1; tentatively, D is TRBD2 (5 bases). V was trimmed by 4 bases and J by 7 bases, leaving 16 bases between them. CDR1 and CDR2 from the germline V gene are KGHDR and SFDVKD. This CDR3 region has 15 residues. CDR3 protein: CATSEPGVGLNEQFF. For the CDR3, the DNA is TGTGCCACCAGTGAGCCCGGGGTGGGTCTGAATGAGCAGTTCTTC.

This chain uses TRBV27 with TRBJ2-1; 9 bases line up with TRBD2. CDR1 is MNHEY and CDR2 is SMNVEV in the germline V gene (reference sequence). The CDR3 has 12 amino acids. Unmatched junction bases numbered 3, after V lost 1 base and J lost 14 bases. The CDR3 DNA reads TGTGCCAGCAGTTTATTAGCGGGAGACAAGTTCTTC. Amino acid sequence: CASSLLAGDKFF.

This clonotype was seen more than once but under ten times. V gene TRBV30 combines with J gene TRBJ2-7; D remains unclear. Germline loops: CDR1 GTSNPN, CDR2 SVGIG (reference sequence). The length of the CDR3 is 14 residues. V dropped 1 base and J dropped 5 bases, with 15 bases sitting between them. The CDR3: CAWSAGFPSHEQYF. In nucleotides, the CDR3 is TGTGCCTGGAGTGCTGGGTTTCCCTCGCACGAGCAGTACTTC.